What follows are 27 T cell receptor beta chains derived from one specimen sequenced in a study of Graves' ophthalmopathy and Graves' hyperthyroidism. RNA served as the template for amplifying TCR beta CDR3 regions. After a first-round RT-PCR with HTBI primers, a second-round multiplex PCR was run. MiXCR, run by TCRdb on the multiplex PCR reads, gives a single entry per CDR3 protein. Here the sample spans over a million distinct CDR3 sequences, about 36% being singletons. Specimen: peripheral blood or thyroid tissue (not recorded which). Receptor source: an adult man with Graves' hyperthyroidism.

This rearrangement joins TRBV20-1 to TRBJ1-1; 7 positions agree with TRBD1. Trimming removed 6 bases from V and 11 bases from J; junction bases left unmatched: 15. This CDR3 is 13 amino acids long. In germline, CDR1 is DFQATT, CDR2 SNEGSKA (reference sequence). CDR3 nucleotides: TGCAGTGCCGGGGGAGGGGGCTCCCAGAAGGCTTTCTTT. Translating it yields CSAGGGGSQKAFF.

CDR3 in amino acids: CASSGQGKIETQYF. The CDR3 DNA is TGTGCCAGCAGCGGACAGGGGAAAATAGAGACCCAGTACTTC. The chain employs TRBV7-2 and TRBJ2-5, with TRBD1 matching 9 bases. This CDR3 spans 14 amino acids. With V trimmed by 5 bases and J by 4 bases, 5 bases remained unmatched. Germline V gene sequence: CDR1 SGHTA, CDR2 FQGNSA.

This clonotype has a count of ten or more. The V gene is TRBV20-1, the J gene TRBJ1-6; possibly TRBD1 for D (5 bases). Trimming took 0 bases from V and 11 from J, leaving 17 bases between them. The CDR3 totals 15 residues. Looked up from germline, CDR1 is DFQATT and CDR2 is SNEGSKA (reference sequence). This CDR3 is CSARDPHGTSTPLHF. The DNA for the CDR3 is TGCAGTGCTAGAGATCCACACGGGACTTCCACACCCCTCCACTTT.

At least ten counts were recorded for this clonotype. V and J are TRBV10-3 and TRBJ2-5; D might be TRBD1 or TRBD2, each matching 6 bases. V lost 3 bases, J lost 7 bases, and 18 bases lay in between. Germline V gene lookup returns CDR1 ENHRY and CDR2 SYGVKD. The CDR3 is 15 amino acids. The CDR3 loop reads CAISETVGGTGTQYF. In nucleotides, the CDR3 is TGTGCCATCAGTGAAACCGTAGGGGGGACGGGGACCCAGTACTTC.

This clonotype was detected only once. The rearrangement uses TRBV5-8 and TRBJ2-7, with 11 bases identical to TRBD2. Germline CDR1 is SGHTS and CDR2 is YDEGEE. The CDR3 runs to 15 residues. The trim removed 4 bases at V and 6 bases at J, leaving 9 bases unmatched. The CDR3 region has the DNA TGTGCCAGCAGCCAAGTAGCGGGAGGGTCTGGCGAGCAGTACTTC. This gives the protein CASSQVAGGSGEQYF.

In the case of this clonotype: An end of the junction does not agree with germline; a read error may underlie this. The chain combines TRBV10-3 with TRBJ2-6; tentative D call: TRBD2 (5 bases). The CDR3 is 9 amino acids. In germline, CDR1 is ENHRY, CDR2 SYGVKD. CDR3 in amino acids: CAISVRGFF. DNA for the CDR3: TGTGCCATCAGTGTACGGGGTTTTTTC.

This chain uses TRBV20-1 with TRBJ2-5; weak D call: TRBD2 (6 bases). V lost 6 bases to trimming and J lost 0 bases, with 17 bases between them. The CDR3 runs to 15 residues. CDR1 and CDR2 (germline): DFQATT, SNEGSKA (reference sequence). CDR3 nucleotide sequence: TGCAGTGCCATTAGCGGCCAAAGGTACCAAGAGACCCAGTACTTC. Translated: CSAISGQRYQETQYF.

This clonotype came up many times. The chain employs TRBV12-3 or TRBV12-4 and TRBJ2-5, with D perhaps assigned TRBD1 or TRBD2 (5 bases each). V was pared by 6 bases and J by 2 bases, with 16 bases between. The length of the CDR3 is 15 residues. As DNA, the CDR3 is TGTGCCAGCAGACTAGGGGCGTCCACACAAGAGACCCAGTACTTC. This codes for CASRLGASTQETQYF.

This clonotype was counted a few times. The chain has TRBV7-6 and TRBJ2-7; D gene ambiguous. The CDR3 runs to 16 residues. V was clipped by 5 bases and J by 2 bases, with 19 bases between them. Per germline, CDR1 SGHVS and CDR2 FNYEAQ. CDR3 sequence: CASSPGQADTTYEQYF. In DNA form, the CDR3 reads TGTGCCAGCAGCCCGGGCCAGGCGGATACAACCTACGAGCAGTACTTC.

This clonotype has ten or more counts. The chain is built from TRBV7-2 and TRBJ1-6; the D is unclear. Germline lookup yields CDR1 SGHTA and CDR2 FQGNSA. Trimming removed 2 bases from V and 5 bases from J, with 7 bases in between. This CDR3 has 14 amino acids. CDR3 protein: CASSLRQDNSPLHF. CDR3 coding DNA: TGTGCCAGCAGCTTAAGGCAGGATAATTCACCCCTCCACTTT.

This clonotype appeared a few times. This chain joins TRBV29-1 and TRBJ2-3; no clear D. This CDR3 is built from 13 residues. The V gene lost 3 bases and the J gene lost 3 bases, with 10 bases spanning the gap. Germline values: CDR1 SQVTM, CDR2 ANQGSEA. The CDR3 protein is CSVEFHGTDTQYF. The DNA of the CDR3 is TGCAGCGTTGAGTTTCATGGGACAGATACGCAGTATTTT.

This clonotype appeared many times. The chain employs TRBV29-1 and TRBJ2-5; D is perhaps TRBD1 (5 bases). Per germline, CDR1 SQVTM and CDR2 ANQGSEA. The CDR3 runs 12 residues. With 7 bases removed from V and 1 base from J, the gap between germline ends came to 10 bases. CDR3 residues: CSADKSQETQYF. CDR3 DNA sequence: TGCAGCGCGGACAAGTCCCAAGAGACCCAGTACTTC.

This clonotype was counted at least ten times. The gene calls are TRBV4-1 and TRBJ1-2; D uncertain. There are 12 residues in the CDR3. Germline CDR1 MGHRA, CDR2 YSYEKL. Trimming took 3 bases from V and 4 from J, leaving 6 bases between them. CDR3 region: CASSQSPYGYTF. The CDR3 DNA reads as TGCGCCAGCAGCCAGAGTCCCTATGGCTACACCTTC.

This clonotype was picked up many times. The CDR3 DNA reads TGCAGTGCGCAGGGTGGCTACACCTTC. It translates to CSAQGGYTF. The chain has TRBV20-1 and TRBJ1-2, with D possibly matching TRBD1 (5 bases). The CDR3 spans 9 residues. The V gene lost 6 bases and the J gene lost 7 bases, with 6 bases spanning the gap. Germline assignment: CDR1 DFQATT and CDR2 SNEGSKA (reference sequence).

This clonotype was seen only a few times. This sequence joins TRBV20-1 and TRBJ2-7, with 8 bases aligning to TRBD2. V shed 1 base and J 3 bases; nucleotides not matched to a gene: 8. This CDR3 has 15 residues. From germline, CDR1 is DFQATT and CDR2 SNEGSKA (reference sequence). CDR3 sequence reads: CSARGSSGARYEQYF. CDR3 coding DNA: TGCAGTGCTAGAGGTAGTAGCGGGGCCCGCTACGAGCAGTACTTC.

The CDR3 coding sequence is TGTGCCTGGAGTGTACAGGGGGCCAGCACTGAAGCTTTCTTT. Translating gives CAWSVQGASTEAFF. The V and J genes are TRBV30 and TRBJ1-1; 9 bases align to TRBD1. The V gene end was trimmed by 0 bases and the J gene end by 4 bases; junction bases not matched to a gene: 3. From germline, CDR1 is GTSNPN and CDR2 SVGIG (reference sequence). This CDR3 spans 14 amino acids.

Ten or more counts support this clonotype. This sequence joins TRBV11-2 and TRBJ1-6, with D perhaps matching TRBD1 (5 bases). V lost 5 bases, J lost 2 bases, and 13 bases lay in between. The CDR3 totals 16 residues. Germline CDR1 and CDR2: SGHAT and FQNNGV. DNA for the CDR3: TGTGCCAGCAGCGGCCAGCGGGGCGCCTATAATTCACCCCTCCACTTT. Translation: CASSGQRGAYNSPLHF.

This chain uses TRBV7-2 with TRBJ2-5; 8 bases map to TRBD2. Germline CDR1 SGHTA, CDR2 FQGNSA. CDR3 length: 13 amino acids. Trimming at V came to 11 bases and at J to 4 bases, leaving 9 bases not matched to a gene. The CDR3 spells CAWSGRGGETQYF. Written as DNA, the CDR3 is TGTGCCTGGAGTGGACGGGGGGGAGAGACCCAGTACTTC.

There are many counts of this clonotype. The chain couples TRBV2 to TRBJ2-7, with TRBD2 matching over 9 bases. Trimming cost V 2 bases and J 4 bases; bases outside gene matches: 9. The CDR3 is made up of 16 amino acids. CDR1 is SNHLY and CDR2 is FYNNEI in the germline V gene. CDR3 bases: TGTGCCAGCAGTGAACCCATTAGCGGGAGATCGTACGAGCAGTACTTC. It yields the protein CASSEPISGRSYEQYF.

This rearrangement joins TRBV20-1 to TRBJ2-5; 7 bases match TRBD2. This CDR3 is 13 amino acids long. The germline V gene encodes CDR1 DFQATT and CDR2 SNEGSKA (reference sequence). V gave up 4 bases and J gave up 5 bases; unmatched junction bases: 7. The CDR3 nucleotides are TGCAGTGCTATAGCGGGCGTAGATGAGACCCAGTACTTC. This gives the protein CSAIAGVDETQYF.

This clonotype was detected only a few times. V and J are TRBV4-3 and TRBJ2-6; tentatively, D is TRBD1 (6 bases). This CDR3 comprises 20 residues. The germline V and J ends were trimmed by 0 bases and 1 base, with 19 bases remaining between them. Germline V gene sequence: CDR1 LGHNA, CDR2 YSLEER. The CDR3 nucleotides read TGCGCCAGCAGCCAAGACCCTCCCGTGCAGGGGCAATCTGGGGCCAACGTCCTGACTTTC. Protein sequence: CASSQDPPVQGQSGANVLTF.

Points on this clonotype: Germline is not matched at one junction end, which may reflect a read error. The chain joins TRBV7-2 to TRBJ1-1; D remains unclear. Looked up from germline, CDR1 is SGHTA and CDR2 is FQGNSA. The CDR3 is 12 residues long. Here the CDR3 reads CASSLGSTEVFF. CDR3 DNA: TGTGCCAGCAGCTTAGGAAGTACTGAAGTTTTCTTT.

This clonotype was seen just once. V and J are TRBV20-1 and TRBJ2-7; 9 bases are a match to TRBD1. Unmatched junction bases numbered 17, after V lost 2 bases and J lost 6 bases. Germline V gene data show CDR1 as DFQATT and CDR2 as SNEGSKA (reference sequence). This CDR3 is built from 17 residues. The CDR3 DNA reads TGCAGTGCTAGACGGTATAGGGTAGACAGGGGGTCCAGCGAGCAGTACTTC. It codes for CSARRYRVDRGSSEQYF.

On this clonotype itself: This may be a read error: a much more frequent sequence differs by one nucleotide. The J gene is TRBJ2-5, the V gene TRBV7-2; D may be TRBD2 (6 bases). Germline values: CDR1 SGHTA, CDR2 FQGNSA. Trimming took 1 base from V and 3 from J, leaving 9 bases between them. The CDR3 runs to 14 residues. For the CDR3, the DNA is TGTGCCAGCAGCTTAGGCTGGGGGGAAGAGACCCAGTACTTC. Its translation is CASSLGWGEETQYF.

At least ten counts were recorded for this clonotype. The rearrangement uses TRBV24-1 and TRBJ2-7; the D call may be TRBD1 or TRBD2 (6 bases each). The CDR3 has 14 residues. The V gene lost 3 bases and the J gene lost 5 bases, with 13 bases spanning the gap. Germline V gives CDR1 KGHDR, CDR2 SFDVKD. The CDR3 reads CATSDAGRGNEQYF. Written as DNA, the CDR3 is TGTGCCACCAGTGATGCGGGAAGGGGGAACGAGCAGTACTTC.

Remarks on this clonotype: A read error is possible here, since a much larger clone lies one base away. The chain recombines TRBV28 with TRBJ1-2; no clear D. V lost 6 bases, J lost 3 bases, and 5 bases lay in between. CDR1 and CDR2 (germline): MDHEN, SYDVKM. The CDR3 sequence is 11 residues long. Written as DNA, the CDR3 is TGTGCCAGCAGATCGTACTATGGCTACACCTTC. Translation gives CASRSYYGYTF.

At least ten counts were recorded for this clonotype. This rearrangement joins TRBV4-1 to TRBJ1-2; D is ambiguous. CDR1 is MGHRA and CDR2 is YSYEKL in the germline V gene. The germline V and J ends were trimmed by 3 bases and 11 bases, with 13 bases remaining between them. The CDR3 runs to 12 residues. The CDR3 loop is CASSQAPNRYTF. CDR3 nucleotides: TGCGCCAGCAGCCAGGCACCTAATAGGTACACCTTC.